Each of the 20 T cell receptor beta chains below was sequenced from the same sample in a study of blood T cell repertoires in COVID-19. Sequencing was performed with immunoSEQ multiplex PCR; in TCRdb, only in-frame clones are kept and a portion is missing. The sample records some 150,000 clones, about nine tenths being singletons. Sequencing used peripheral blood. These receptor sequences come from a woman aged 45-59 years with acute or convalescent COVID-19.

This chain connects TRBV10-3 to TRBJ1-5, with 8 bases identical to TRBD1. Germline CDR1 and CDR2: ENHRY and SYGVKD. The CDR3 has 14 amino acids. V shed 4 bases, J shed 4 bases, and the junction held 3 bases outside the gene matches. The CDR3 is CAISATGGNQPQHF. DNA for the CDR3: TGTGCCATCAGTGCCACAGGGGGTAATCAGCCCCAGCATTTT.

This clone appeared a single time. V and J are TRBV10-3 and TRBJ2-1; 10 bases match TRBD2. With V trimmed by 4 bases and J by 3 bases, 3 bases remained unmatched. There are 15 residues in the CDR3. Germline assignment: CDR1 ENHRY and CDR2 SYGVKD. The CDR3 loop is CAISVTSGNYNEQFF. CDR3 nucleotide sequence: TGTGCCATCAGTGTAACTAGCGGGAACTACAATGAGCAGTTCTTC.

CDR3 in DNA: TGTGCCAGTACCCACCAGGTCGGGGTATTGAGCAATCAGCCCCAGCATTTT. It translates to CASTHQVGVLSNQPQHF. The chain joins TRBV19 to TRBJ1-5; D is ambiguous. From germline, CDR1 is LNHDA and CDR2 SQIVND (reference sequence). The CDR3 totals 17 residues. V was clipped by 7 bases and J by 1 base, with 20 bases between them.

This clone has a single count. The chain is built from TRBV2 and TRBJ1-1; 8 nucleotides agree with TRBD1. CDR1 and CDR2 from the germline V gene are SNHLY and FYNNEI. The junction had 5 bases not matched to a gene; V was cut back by 6 bases and J by 2 bases. CDR3 size: 14 residues. CDR3: CASSEQGVNTEAFF. The CDR3 coding sequence is TGTGCCAGCAGCGAACAGGGGGTTAACACTGAAGCTTTCTTT. Full variable domain (remainder filled in from reference TRBV2 and TRBJ1-1): EPEVTQTPSHQVTQMGQEVILRCVPISNHLYFYWYRQILGQKVEFLVSFYNNEISEKSEIFDDQFSVERPDGSNFTLKIRSTKLEDSAMYFCASSEQGVNTEAFFGQGTRLTVV.

The J gene is TRBJ2-7, the V gene TRBV27; perhaps TRBD1 as D (6 bases). This CDR3 comprises 16 residues. V gave up 0 bases and J gave up 2 bases, with 14 bases separating them. CDR1 and CDR2 from the germline V gene are MNHEY and SMNVEV (reference sequence). The DNA of the CDR3 is TGTGCCAGCAGTTTATCGACAGGCAATCACCCCTACGAGCAGTACTTC. It codes for CASSLSTGNHPYEQYF.

CDR3 DNA: TGTGCCAGTAGTATTAGGGACAGGGTTTCGAACACCGGGGAGCTGTTTTTT. As protein: CASSIRDRVSNTGELFF. The rearrangement joins TRBV19 to TRBJ2-2; TRBD1 matches 9 bases. The junction had 5 bases not matched to a gene; V was cut back by 3 bases and J by 0 bases. CDR3 length: 17 residues. Per the germline V gene, CDR1 is LNHDA and CDR2 is SQIVND (reference sequence).

This chain joins TRBV7-6 and TRBJ2-1; tentative D call: TRBD1 (5 bases). The germline CDR1 and CDR2 sequences are SGHVS and FNYEAQ. V lost 5 bases and J 0 bases, leaving 14 bases between the germline ends. The CDR3 runs to 16 residues. This chain's CDR3 is CASSTGADYSYNEQFF. CDR3 DNA: TGTGCCAGCAGCACTGGGGCGGATTACTCCTACAATGAGCAGTTCTTC.

The sample holds one count of this clone. The chain recombines TRBV19 with TRBJ2-3; TRBD2 aligns across 11 bases. Germline V gives CDR1 LNHDA, CDR2 SQIVND (reference sequence). Germline trimming cut 2 bases from V and 5 bases from J; bases unmatched to any gene: 6. The CDR3 has 16 residues. The CDR3 is CASSITSGRGRDTQYF. The CDR3 DNA follows: TGTGCCAGTAGTATAACTAGCGGGAGAGGGAGAGATACGCAGTATTTT. The full variable domain, its missing parts supplied by reference TRBV19 and TRBJ2-3, is DGGITQSPKYLFRKEGQNVTLSCEQNLNHDAMYWYRQDPGQGLRLIYYSQIVNDFQKGDIAEGYSVSREKKESFPLTVTSAQKNPTAFYLCASSITSGRGRDTQYFGPGTRLTVL.

This clone was recorded once. The gene calls are TRBV5-4 and TRBJ2-2; 9 nucleotides align to TRBD1. The trim removed 3 bases at V and 5 bases at J, leaving 2 bases unmatched. This CDR3 spans 14 amino acids. Germline assignment: CDR1 SGHNT and CDR2 YYREEE (reference sequence). CDR3 in amino acids: CASSSGQGTGELFF. CDR3 nucleotide sequence: TGTGCCAGCAGCTCCGGACAGGGGACCGGGGAGCTGTTTTTT.

A single count supports this clone. This chain links TRBV4-1 with TRBJ2-1; 11 nucleotides match TRBD2. V lost 4 bases, J lost 5 bases, and 13 bases stayed unmatched. CDR3 length equals 18 residues. CDR1 is MGHRA, CDR2 YSYEKL, per germline. CDR3 residues: CASSRVAGGPRKDNEQFF. The CDR3 nucleotides are TGCGCCAGCAGCCGAGTAGCGGGAGGGCCAAGGAAGGACAATGAGCAGTTCTTC.

V and J are TRBV3-1 (or the pseudogene TRBV3-2) and TRBJ1-1, with 9 bases matching TRBD1. Trimming at V came to 3 bases and at J to 6 bases, leaving 8 bases not matched to a gene. CDR1 is LGHDT, CDR2 YNNKEL, per germline (reference sequence). The CDR3 has 15 residues. The CDR3 region has the DNA TGTGCCAGCAGCCAGTCGGGACAGGGTCTATCTGAAGCTTTCTTT. Translation: CASSQSGQGLSEAFF.

This clone has only one observation. This chain connects TRBV2 to TRBJ2-1, with 10 bases identical to TRBD2. The CDR3 contains 17 residues. V lost 3 bases and J lost 8; bases outside the gene matches: 13. Looked up from germline, CDR1 is SNHLY and CDR2 is FYNNEI. The CDR3 spells CASSDHGAGGMSDEQFF. The CDR3 DNA follows: TGTGCCAGCAGTGACCATGGAGCGGGAGGGATGAGCGATGAGCAGTTCTTC.

The genes are TRBV30 and TRBJ1-1; maybe TRBD1 (5 bases). There are 15 residues in the CDR3. V lost 0 bases, J lost 0 bases, and 11 bases lay in between. Germline V gene data show CDR1 as GTSNPN and CDR2 as SVGIG (reference sequence). CDR3 sequence: CAWSVKSGMNTEAFF. Written as DNA, the CDR3 is TGTGCCTGGAGTGTCAAGTCAGGGATGAACACTGAAGCTTTCTTT.

This clone was detected only once. This chain links TRBV10-1 with TRBJ1-2; tentatively, D is TRBD1 (6 bases). Germline CDR1 is WNHNN and CDR2 is SYGVQD (reference sequence). Between the trimmed V and J ends, which lost 6 bases and 3 bases, there was a span of 11 bases. The CDR3 spans 13 residues. The CDR3 region is CASSLDRYYGYTF. The CDR3 DNA is TGCGCCAGCAGCCTGGACAGATACTATGGCTACACCTTC.

The genes are TRBV3-1 (or the pseudogene TRBV3-2) and TRBJ2-1, with TRBD2 matching over 12 bases. The CDR3 extends over 18 amino acids. V shed 4 bases and J 2 bases; nucleotides not matched to a gene: 9. CDR1 is LGHDT, CDR2 YNNKEL, per germline (reference sequence). DNA for the CDR3: TGTGCCAGCAGCCCCCTGGGACTAGCGGGCCCTACCTACAATGAGCAGTTCTTC. Translation: CASSPLGLAGPTYNEQFF.

The V and J genes are TRBV7-3 and TRBJ2-1; 8 bases align to TRBD2. V gave up 8 bases and J gave up 5 bases; unmatched junction bases: 8. The CDR3 spans 14 residues. Germline V gene data show CDR1 as SGHTA and CDR2 as FQGTGA. The CDR3, as DNA: TGTGCCAGCCAAGTCGGGAGGGCCGACAATGAGCAGTTCTTC. Protein: CASQVGRADNEQFF.

The gene calls are TRBV2 and TRBJ2-7; 9 nucleotides agree with TRBD1. This CDR3 contains 15 residues. Germline loops: CDR1 SNHLY, CDR2 FYNNEI. The ends lost 10 bases at V and 4 bases at J; junction bases unmatched: 14. The CDR3 sequence is CATGGTGGIEYEQYF. As DNA, the CDR3 is TGTGCCACGGGTGGTACAGGGGGCATTGAATACGAGCAGTACTTC.

V usage is TRBV10-2 and J usage is TRBJ1-2; no reliable D call. The V gene's germline CDR1 is WSHSY and CDR2 SAAADI. Deletions cut 0 bases from V and 4 bases from J, with 12 bases between. The CDR3 totals 15 residues. CDR3 loop: CASSESRGAGYGYTF. CDR3 DNA: TGCGCCAGCAGTGAGTCGCGGGGAGCGGGCTATGGCTACACCTTC.

A remark on this clone: The sample contains more than one DNA sequence encoding this CDR3. The chain has TRBV2 and TRBJ2-3, with 10 bases that match TRBD2. The ends lost 5 bases at V and 1 base at J; junction bases unmatched: 3. CDR3 length: 15 amino acids. The V gene's germline CDR1 is SNHLY and CDR2 FYNNEI. Here the CDR3 DNA reads TGTGCCAGCAGTATTCTAGCGGGAGGCACAGATACGCAGTATTTT. Protein product: CASSILAGGTDTQYF.

The chain employs TRBV7-9 and TRBJ1-3; D unresolved. The ends were cut back, 4 bases at V and 4 bases at J, with 11 bases in the middle. Per germline, CDR1 SEHNR and CDR2 FQNEAQ (reference sequence). This CDR3 region has 14 residues. CDR3 bases: TGTGCCAGCAGCTCCAGGCCACCGGGAAACACCATATATTTT. This translates into CASSSRPPGNTIYF.